This TCR beta chain was obtained from a study of cytomegalovirus exposure and HLA in healthy donors. About this clone itself: Its specificity is not known.

Germline assignment: CDR1 MDHEN and CDR2 SYDVKM. This CDR3 region has 14 residues. V lost 8 bases to trimming and J lost 0 bases, with 11 bases between them. Regarding the study as a whole: When the data were analyzed later, several of the most significant clusters appeared to be linked to common viral pathogens. Within a later analysis, the majority of CMV-associated TCR beta chains appeared HLA-restricted.

PCR amplification relied on 60 Vbeta primers (plus 13 Jbeta primers). The data were produced by immunoSEQ multiplex PCR, yet TCRdb's version contains in-frame clones alone and is incomplete. The data contain under 200,000 clones, roughly 80% of them singletons. This TCR was sampled from a male donor in good health and CMV-seropositive. Sequencing input: PBMCs. This sequence joins TRBV28 and TRBJ1-3; a possible D gene is TRBD1 (5 bases). The CDR3 sequence is CASHRRGSGNTIYF. DNA for the CDR3: TGTGCCAGCCACAGAAGGGGCTCTGGAAACACCATATATTTT.